Listed below are T cell receptor beta chains from one sample, sequenced in a study of shared clonotypes between healthy human individuals. Clones were sequenced by immunoSEQ multiplex PCR, and TCRdb holds only the in-frame ones, with some missing. The sample comprises hundreds of thousands of clones, roughly 95% of which are singletons, and 0.095% to 0.12% rests with the top ten. Sequences were obtained from naive CD8+ T cells sorted from blood. These receptors were collected from a woman in her twenties or thirties in good health. CDR3s include the opening cysteine and the closing phenylalanine or tryptophan. Each record gives: J gene, D gene, clone size, V gene, CDR3 protein, CDR3 DNA. D genes are given only for firm matches. The size entry is marked missing in some rows and otherwise reads once, few, many or a size class.

TRBJ2-3	NA	NA	TRBV5-6	CASSPGTDTQYF	TGTGCCAGCAGCCCGGGCACAGATACGCAGTATTTT
TRBJ1-4	NA	NA	TRBV11-2	CASSKTGSGLNEKLFF	TGTGCCAGCAGCAAGACGGGTTCGGGCCTTAATGAAAAACTGTTTTTT
TRBJ2-7	NA	NA	TRBV2	CASSEFTPGQRHYEQYF	TGTGCCAGCAGTGAATTTACCCCCGGACAGAGGCACTACGAGCAGTACTTC
TRBJ2-5	NA	NA	TRBV28	CASSQEGLEGETQYF	TGTGCCAGCAGTCAGGAGGGACTTGAGGGGGAGACCCAGTACTTC
TRBJ1-1	TRBD1	few	TRBV19	CASSRGIPNTEAFF	TGTGCCAGTAGCAGGGGGATCCCGAACACTGAAGCTTTCTTT
TRBJ2-3	NA	NA	TRBV11-3	CASSFPDTQYF	TGTGCCAGCAGCTTTCCGGATACGCAGTATTTT
TRBJ2-7	TRBD2	NA	TRBV5-1	CASSSGLAGGTHPEQYF	TGCGCCAGCAGCAGCGGACTAGCGGGAGGGACCCACCCTGAGCAGTACTTC
TRBJ2-4	TRBD1	NA	TRBV10-2	CASSPGQVAKNIQYF	TGCGCCAGCAGTCCGGGACAGGTAGCCAAAAACATTCAGTACTTC
TRBJ2-7	NA	once	TRBV6-1	CASSDPGPLTYEQYF	TGTGCCAGCAGTGACCCGGGACCCTTAACCTACGAGCAGTACTTC
TRBJ2-7	NA	few	TRBV25-1	CASSEWGGLGEQYF	TGTGCCAGCAGTGAATGGGGGGGGCTGGGCGAGCAGTACTTC
TRBJ2-7	TRBD2	NA	TRBV5-1	CASSLEAFGEGPHEQYF	TGCGCCAGCAGCTTGGAGGCGTTTGGGGAGGGACCCCACGAGCAGTACTTC
TRBJ2-7	TRBD1	once	TRBV27	CASSLEGQGYEQYF	TGTGCCAGCAGTTTAGAGGGACAGGGTTACGAGCAGTACTTC
TRBJ2-5	NA	NA	TRBV6-1	CASTHRGETQYF	TGTGCCAGCACTCACAGAGGGGAGACCCAGTACTTC
TRBJ2-7	TRBD2	NA	TRBV27	CASSPTSGNNYEQYF	TGTGCCAGCAGTCCAACTAGCGGGAATAACTACGAGCAGTACTTC
TRBJ2-1	NA	NA	TRBV7-9	CASSLSGEQFF	TGTGCCAGCAGCTTAAGTGGTGAGCAGTTCTTC
TRBJ2-7	NA	NA	TRBV7-9	CASISSYEQYF	TGTGCCAGCATTAGCTCCTACGAGCAGTACTTC
TRBJ2-1	NA	NA	TRBV21-1	CASLRDRRREQFF	TGTGCCAGCCTAAGGGACAGACGGCGGGAGCAGTTCTTC
TRBJ1-4	NA	NA	TRBV15	CATSSGEQGEINEKLFF	TGTGCCACCAGCTCCGGGGAACAGGGCGAGATTAATGAAAAACTGTTTTTT
TRBJ1-2	NA	NA	TRBV5-4	CASSSLTEDTNYGYTF	TGTGCCAGCAGCTCTCTGACAGAAGATACTAACTATGGCTACACCTTC
TRBJ1-4	NA	NA	TRBV9	CASSGRTGGNEKLFF	TGTGCCAGCAGCGGACGGACGGGGGGAAATGAAAAACTGTTTTTT
TRBJ1-3	NA	NA	TRBV27	CASSLTGTPGNTIYF	TGTGCCAGCAGTTTAACCGGGACTCCCGGAAACACCATATATTTT
TRBJ2-1	NA	NA	TRBV5-6	CASSFRTTRSYNEQFF	TGTGCCAGCAGCTTCAGGACTACCCGTTCCTACAATGAGCAGTTCTTC
TRBJ1-1	NA	NA	TRBV28	CASSFAGWGEAFF	TGTGCCAGCAGTTTTGCGGGGTGGGGTGAAGCTTTCTTT
TRBJ2-7	TRBD1	NA	TRBV5-1	CASSLGAPGQRTKEQYF	TGCGCCAGCAGCTTGGGCGCACCGGGACAGAGGACGAAGGAGCAGTACTTC
TRBJ1-4	NA	NA	TRBV19	CASLNPGTDEKLFF	TGTGCCAGTCTTAACCCCGGGACGGATGAAAAACTGTTTTTT
TRBJ2-1	NA	NA	TRBV28	CASRETGTLSNEQFF	TGTGCCAGCAGGGAAACCGGGACTTTGTCCAATGAGCAGTTCTTC
TRBJ2-2	NA	NA	TRBV5-6	CASSSPGQENTGELFF	TGTGCCAGCAGCTCGCCGGGGCAGGAGAACACCGGGGAGCTGTTTTTT
TRBJ2-3	TRBD2	NA	TRBV29-1	CSVEGVGSGSDTQYF	TGCAGCGTTGAAGGGGTTGGTAGCGGGAGCGATACGCAGTATTTT
TRBJ1-1	NA	NA	TRBV14	CASSQDRSGEAFF	TGTGCCAGCAGCCAAGACAGATCGGGTGAAGCTTTCTTT
TRBJ2-1	TRBD1	NA	TRBV19	CASSIGTGLDEQFF	TGTGCCAGTAGTATAGGGACAGGGCTAGATGAGCAGTTCTTC
TRBJ2-5	TRBD2	once	TRBV7-6	CASSLAGTSGRGETQYF	TGTGCCAGCAGCTTAGCAGGGACTAGCGGGAGAGGAGAGACCCAGTACTTC
TRBJ2-1	NA	NA	TRBV18	CASSPGGRLYNEQFF	TGTGCCAGCTCACCTGGGGGTCGGCTGTACAATGAGCAGTTCTTC
TRBJ2-7	NA	NA	TRBV6-5	CASSYSNYGLLYEQYF	TGTGCCAGCAGTTACTCGAATTATGGCCTACTCTACGAGCAGTACTTC
TRBJ2-7	NA	NA	TRBV4-1	CASSPVRGEQYF	TGCGCCAGCAGCCCCGTGAGGGGCGAGCAGTACTTC
TRBJ2-1	TRBD2	NA	TRBV5-8	CASSLGGAGGLVFYNEQFF	TGTGCCAGCAGCTTGGGAGGAGCGGGAGGTCTGGTATTCTACAATGAGCAGTTCTTC
TRBJ2-1	NA	NA	TRBV5-6	CASSLAIEQFF	TGTGCCAGCAGCTTGGCCATTGAGCAGTTCTTC
TRBJ2-1	NA	NA	TRBV7-9	CASSTERREKMRNEQFF	TGTGCCAGCAGCACAGAGCGACGGGAGAAGATGCGTAATGAGCAGTTCTTC
TRBJ1-1	TRBD1	few	TRBV27	CASSSTDRSTEAFF	TGTGCCAGCAGTTCAACGGACAGGTCCACTGAAGCTTTCTTT
TRBJ1-1	NA	NA	TRBV10-2	CASPGRGENTEAFF	TGCGCCAGCCCGGGGCGCGGAGAGAACACTGAAGCTTTCTTT
TRBJ2-3	NA	NA	TRBV29-1	CSVGSGTLGTDTQYF	TGCAGCGTAGGATCCGGGACCCTAGGCACAGATACGCAGTATTTT
TRBJ2-2	NA	NA	TRBV4-1	CASSQISGVSSNTGELFF	TGCGCCAGCAGCCAAATTAGCGGAGTGTCCTCGAACACCGGGGAGCTGTTTTTT
TRBJ2-7	NA	NA	TRBV4-1	CASSQGSGSSSYEQYF	TGCGCCAGCAGCCAAGGGAGTGGGAGCAGCTCCTACGAGCAGTACTTC
TRBJ1-1	TRBD1	NA	TRBV5-1	CASSLEDRLNTEAFF	TGCGCCAGCAGCTTGGAGGACAGGTTGAACACTGAAGCTTTCTTT
TRBJ2-7	NA	NA	TRBV4-1	CASSQDTTSYEQYF	TGCGCCAGCAGCCAAGATACTACCTCCTACGAGCAGTACTTC
TRBJ1-2	TRBD1	NA	TRBV28	CASSWTGDGHGYTF	TGTGCCAGCAGTTGGACAGGGGATGGTCATGGCTACACCTTC
TRBJ2-3	NA	NA	TRBV27	CASSLLGDCTDTQYF	TGTGCCAGCAGTTTATTGGGAGATTGCACAGATACGCAGTATTTT
TRBJ1-5	NA	NA	TRBV6-1	CASSEAVAGRQPQHF	TGTGCCAGCAGTGAAGCGGTGGCAGGGCGTCAGCCCCAGCATTTT
TRBJ2-1	TRBD2	NA	TRBV30	CAWRGLAGGHGEQFF	TGTGCCTGGAGGGGACTAGCGGGAGGGCACGGTGAGCAGTTCTTC
TRBJ2-7	NA	NA	TRBV5-1	CASSSRTDYYEQYF	TGCGCCAGCAGCTCTAGGACTGATTACTACGAGCAGTACTTC
TRBJ2-3	TRBD2	NA	TRBV11-1	CASREAGGPEDTQYF	TGTGCCAGCAGAGAAGCGGGAGGGCCGGAAGATACGCAGTATTTT
TRBJ2-7	NA	NA	TRBV10-3	CAIRSPYEQYF	TGTGCCATCAGGTCCCCTTACGAGCAGTACTTC
TRBJ2-7	TRBD1	NA	TRBV15	CATSRGAGGSYEQYF	TGTGCCACCAGCAGAGGGGCAGGGGGCTCCTACGAGCAGTACTTC
TRBJ2-7	NA	NA	TRBV2	CASTMGEQYF	TGTGCCAGCACCATGGGAGAGCAGTACTTC
TRBJ2-1	TRBD2	NA	TRBV2	CASSLLAGVGYNEQFF	TGTGCCAGCAGCCTACTAGCGGGGGTTGGCTACAATGAGCAGTTCTTC
TRBJ1-1	NA	NA	TRBV19	CASSISLNTEAFF	TGTGCCAGTAGTATAAGTCTGAACACTGAAGCTTTCTTT
TRBJ1-2	NA	NA	TRBV5-4	CASSLAGGSGGYTF	TGTGCCAGCAGCTTGGCCGGGGGGTCCGGGGGCTACACCTTC
TRBJ2-7	TRBD2	NA	TRBV28	CASRVAGVFNEQYF	TGTGCCAGCAGAGTAGCGGGAGTTTTTAACGAGCAGTACTTC
TRBJ2-7	NA	NA	TRBV7-7	CASSLKRVHTYEQYF	TGTGCCAGCAGCTTAAAGCGGGTCCACACCTACGAGCAGTACTTC
TRBJ1-4	TRBD1	NA	TRBV4-1	CASSHPGTGESLFF	TGCGCCAGCAGCCACCCCGGGACAGGTGAATCGCTGTTTTTT
TRBJ1-5	NA	NA	TRBV2	CASSESTPLNQPQHF	TGTGCCAGCAGTGAATCGACACCCCTGAATCAGCCCCAGCATTTT